This TCR beta chain is drawn from a study of blood T cells in healthy people across ages (dated by TCRdb to about 2015). Turning to the overall study: Template switching captured roughly one uniquely barcoded TCR beta cDNA molecule per two T cells in model experiments. The study measured age-related changes in TCR beta repertoire diversity using deep sequencing normalized with unique cDNA molecular identifiers. Using the same blood draw, the study looked at two additional independent replicas of 1 million unique cDNA reads for two donors, one aged 18 to 30 and the other aged 80 or older. The donors were split into four age groups: young (average around 17 years), middle-aged (about 40), aged (62) and long-lived (about 82). To avoid experimental bias, donors of different ages were distributed randomly across sequencing lanes. Beyond this particular receptor, the publication reports: Compared with the aged group, more naive CD4+ T cells, fewer expanded clones and increased TCR diversity were shown by the long-lived group, suggesting age selection. Estimates of total diversity from one million sequenced T cells were regarded as lower bounds and underestimates. Bulk unsorted PBMC profiling prevented conclusive comparison of naive and antigen-experienced compartments. The CMV infection status of donors was not known, potentially confounding age-related changes in expanded clonotypes. Observed TCR beta diversity correlated strongly with the percentage of naive T cells measured by flow cytometry. As age increased, observed TCR beta diversity per million T cells dropped in a roughly linear way, and a significant reduction was already evident by age 40.

Remarks on this clonotype: Its recognized antigen is unknown. No much larger clonotype is one base removed from it; base qualities were not supplied.

Trimming takes 5 bases off V and 2 bases off J; junction bases not matched to a gene: 5. CDR1 and CDR2, per the germline V gene, are SGHRS and YFSETQ. The CDR3, cysteine through phenylalanine, is 14 amino acids long. Only the CDR3 part of the read is kept: 42 bases, read in frame from the first base. Systemically healthy Caucasian individuals from Russia, 39 in total and aged roughly 6 to 100 years, were included as donors. Each donor gave 9.5 to 10 milliliters of peripheral blood, drawn into EDTA-treated Vacutainer tubes. PBMCs were isolated by Ficoll-Paque density-gradient centrifugation, with at least 6 million obtained per sample. Total RNA, at least 6 micrograms per sample, was extracted from PBMCs with Trizol reagent. For every donor, flow cytometry on a PBMC aliquot measured the percentage of naive CD45RAhigh/CD27high T cells. The protocol used for the library was 5' RACE. These reads were obtained on an Illumina HiSeq 2500. A second roughly 6 to 11 cycle PCR used a sample-barcoded 5' primer and a J-beta primer mix. A unique molecular identifier was introduced onto each TCR beta cDNA molecule by a template-switch 5' adaptor carrying 12 random nucleotides. Each sample yielded at least 3 million CDR3-containing paired-end reads. All of the RNA was converted into first-strand cDNA using the Mint cDNA synthesis kit, with a TRBC-specific oligonucleotide serving as the primer. Following uracil-DNA glycosylase treatment, all cDNA underwent a first 18-cycle PCR with the universal primers M1SS and BC2_uni_R. Regarding the original processing steps: Each sample was normalized by randomly selecting 1 million high-quality reads, each carrying a distinct molecular identifier. Reads sharing molecular identifiers were discarded rather than binned into consensus sequences. MiTCR, set to a Q25 quality threshold and the strictest error-elimination algorithm, was used for CDR3 identification, clonotype clustering and error correction. A nonparametric unseen species model with Euler transformation was used to estimate lower-bound total TCR beta diversity. TCRdb reran the public reads through fastp at Q25 and MiXCR, keeping productive beta chains. Each CDR3 protein appears once, grouped with its most common genes and DNA. The V and J calls were determined by TCRdb, not by the authors. The sample contains 1.5 million to 2 million distinct CDR3 sequences, around 50% of them found a single time. The top ten constitute less than 2.5% of the sample.

The specimen sequenced was blood. The rearranged segments are TRBV5-1 and TRBJ2-5; 8 bases in the junction line up with TRBD1. The receptor was derived from a woman aged 40 to 50 in good health. The CDR3 in this case is CASRRQGTQETQYF. The DNA sequence is given as TGCGCCAGCAGACGACAGGGGACTCAAGAGACCCAGTACTTC. With the portions outside the CDR3 filled from the reference TRBV5-1 and TRBJ2-5 genes, the complete variable region becomes KAGVTQTPRYLIKTRGQQVTLSCSPISGHRSVSWYQQTPGQGLQFLFEYFSETQRNKGNFPGRFSGRQFSNSRSEMNVSTLELGDSALYLCASRRQGTQETQYFGPGTRLLVL.